This T cell receptor (beta chain) was captured by sequencing in a study of blood T cell repertoires in COVID-19. About the study: COVID-19 samples collected from the United States, Italy and Spain covered acute and convalescent phases. Nucleic acid was either cDNA or gDNA, and it came from T cells, B-cell-depleted T cells, or PBMCs.

Patients of the Seattle cohort, enrolled during active infection, were followed longitudinally. Methods used by the authors: Cell counts per sample came from amplifying reference gene primers. The protocol was immunoSEQ multiplex PCR, while the TCRdb copy is restricted to in-frame clones and leaves out a portion. V and J calls and clone size come straight from that table; D and trimming were deduced from the DNA. The data hold about 200,000 clones, with around nine tenths observed a single time. Trimming removed 1 base from V and 1 base from J, with 14 bases in between. This CDR3 has 16 amino acids. The germline V gene has CDR1 WNHNN and CDR2 SYGVQD (reference sequence).

The V gene is TRBV10-1, the J gene TRBJ2-7; tentative D call: TRBD1 (5 bases). The origin of this receptor is a man aged 50 or older with COVID-19, enrolled during active disease. Source material: peripheral blood. The CDR3 loop is CASSEYKGIRSYEQYF. CDR3 nucleotides: TGCGCCAGCAGTGAGTACAAGGGGATTCGGTCCTACGAGCAGTACTTC.